The next 6 T cell receptor beta chains were all read from a single sample in a study of OX40 agonist ivuxolimab in advanced cancers. Library prep was done by the immunoSEQ multiplex PCR assay. Sourced from immuneACCESS, this table was stored by TCRdb with only in-frame sequences that have V and J called. A share of the clones is absent; for the studies checked, an unresolved V gene accounts for under half, and the remainder has no known explanation. The sample profile shows 30,000 to 40,000 clones; roughly 80% of them were found once. The leading ten clones occupy around 20% of the sample. Sequences were derived from CD4+ or CD8+ T cells sorted from blood, sampled in a trial of the OX40 agonist ivuxolimab. All receptors derive from an adult with an advanced solid tumor such as melanoma, head and neck, liver or kidney cancer.

Remarks on this clone: This sample also contains other DNA sequences that code for the same CDR3. J is TRBJ2-7 and V is TRBV28, with no clear D. In germline, CDR1 is MDHEN, CDR2 SYDVKM. This CDR3 has 15 amino acids. The germline V and J ends were trimmed by 5 bases and 0 bases, with 14 bases remaining between them. Written as DNA, the CDR3 is TGTGCCAGCAGTCCTGGACCCCGGAGCTCCTACGAGCAGTACTTC. Protein: CASSPGPRSSYEQYF.

This sequence joins TRBV27 and TRBJ2-7; TRBD2 matches at 9 bases. This CDR3 has 15 amino acids. CDR1 and CDR2 from the germline V gene are MNHEY and SMNVEV (reference sequence). With 0 bases clipped from V and 1 base from J, the junction kept 1 base outside the gene matches. The CDR3 region has the DNA TGTGCCAGCAGTTTATCGCTAGCGGGATCCTACGAGCAGTACTTC. This translates into CASSLSLAGSYEQYF.

V is TRBV9 and J is TRBJ2-5; D tentatively fits TRBD1 or TRBD2 (6 bases each). The CDR3 has 15 amino acids. The V gene lost 0 bases and the J gene lost 3 bases, with 12 bases spanning the gap. Germline-derived CDR1 and CDR2 are SGDLS and YYNGEE. CDR3 bases: TGTGCCAGCAGCGTAGCACCGGGGGCAGAAGAGACCCAGTACTTC. Translation gives CASSVAPGAEETQYF. The entire variable domain, with the rest obtained from reference TRBV9 and TRBJ2-5, is as follows: DSGVTQTPKHLITATGQRVTLRCSPRSGDLSVYWYQQSLDQGLQFLIQYYNGEERAKGNILERFSAQQFPDLHSELNLSSLELGDSALYFCASSVAPGAEETQYFGPGTRLLVL.

The gene calls are TRBV7-6 and TRBJ2-7; 8 bases are shared with TRBD2. Germline CDR1 is SGHVS and CDR2 is FNYEAQ. The CDR3 is 18 amino acids. V gave up 5 bases and J gave up 0 bases; unmatched junction bases: 15. The CDR3 coding sequence is TGTGCCAGCAGCGAAATACTATCAGCGGGAGCGTCCTCCTACGAGCAGTACTTC. It codes for CASSEILSAGASSYEQYF.

The chain has TRBV6-5 and TRBJ1-2; perhaps TRBD1 as D (5 bases). The CDR3 has 14 residues. V was shortened by 0 bases and J by 6 bases, with 11 bases between the two germline ends. Germline V gives CDR1 MNHEY, CDR2 SVGAGI. In nucleotides, the CDR3 is TGTGCCAGCAGTTACTCGTCAGGGTTGGATGGCTACACCTTC. The encoded protein is CASSYSSGLDGYTF.

The gene calls are TRBV7-8 and TRBJ2-2, with D tentatively TRBD2 (6 bases). The CDR3 has 15 residues. Germline CDR1 reads SGHVS; CDR2 reads FQNEAQ. Trimming pared 3 bases from V and 6 bases from J, leaving 14 bases between. CDR3 amino acids: CASSFSGDVPGELFF. CDR3 DNA sequence: TGTGCCAGCAGCTTTAGCGGAGATGTTCCCGGGGAGCTGTTTTTT.